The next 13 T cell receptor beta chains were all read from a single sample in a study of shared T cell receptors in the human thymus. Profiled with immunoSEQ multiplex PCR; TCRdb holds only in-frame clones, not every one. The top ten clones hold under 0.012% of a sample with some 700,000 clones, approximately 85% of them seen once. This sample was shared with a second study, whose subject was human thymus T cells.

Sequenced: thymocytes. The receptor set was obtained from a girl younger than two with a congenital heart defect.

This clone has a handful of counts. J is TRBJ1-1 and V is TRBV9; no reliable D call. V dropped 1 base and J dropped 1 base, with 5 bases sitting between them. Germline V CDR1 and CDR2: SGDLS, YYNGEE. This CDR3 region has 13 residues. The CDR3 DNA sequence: TGTGCCAGCAGCGTAAACAGGAACACTGAAGCTTTCTTT. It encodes CASSVNRNTEAFF.

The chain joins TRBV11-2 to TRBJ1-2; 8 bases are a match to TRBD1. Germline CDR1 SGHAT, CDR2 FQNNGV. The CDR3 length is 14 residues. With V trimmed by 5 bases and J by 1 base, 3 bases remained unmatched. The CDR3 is CASSPTGGNYGYTF. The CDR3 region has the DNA TGTGCCAGCAGCCCCACAGGGGGTAACTATGGCTACACCTTC.

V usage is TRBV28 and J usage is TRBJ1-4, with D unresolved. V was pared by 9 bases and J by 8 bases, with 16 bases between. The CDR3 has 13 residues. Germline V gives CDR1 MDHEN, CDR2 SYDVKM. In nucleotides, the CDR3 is TGTGCCAGACCCCGGGTTCTGAGGGAAAAACTGTTTTTT. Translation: CARPRVLREKLFF.

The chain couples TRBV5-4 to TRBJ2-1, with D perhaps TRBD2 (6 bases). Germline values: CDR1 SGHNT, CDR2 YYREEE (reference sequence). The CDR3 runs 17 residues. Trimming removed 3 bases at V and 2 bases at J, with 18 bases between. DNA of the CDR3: TGTGCCAGCAGCTACCGACCTTCAGGACTAACCTACAATGAGCAGTTCTTC. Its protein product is CASSYRPSGLTYNEQFF.

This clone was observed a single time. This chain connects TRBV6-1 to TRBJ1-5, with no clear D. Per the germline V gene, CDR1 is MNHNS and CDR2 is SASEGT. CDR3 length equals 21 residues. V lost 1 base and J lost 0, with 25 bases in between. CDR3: CASSEGVGGPGRIYSNQPQHF. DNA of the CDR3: TGTGCCAGCAGTGAAGGGGTAGGAGGTCCGGGAAGGATCTATAGCAATCAGCCCCAGCATTTT.

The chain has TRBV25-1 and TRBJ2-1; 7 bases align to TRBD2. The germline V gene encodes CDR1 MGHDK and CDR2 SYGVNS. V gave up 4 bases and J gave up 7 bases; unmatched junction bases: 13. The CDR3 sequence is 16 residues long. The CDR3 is CASSAPYGTKRNEQFF. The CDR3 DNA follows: TGTGCCAGCAGTGCCCCCTACGGGACTAAGCGGAATGAGCAGTTCTTC.

CDR3 sequence: CASSPQGTGNTIYF. In nucleotides, the CDR3 is TGCGCCAGCAGCCCACAGGGTACTGGAAACACCATATATTTT. The chain uses TRBV5-1 and TRBJ1-3, with D maybe TRBD1 (6 bases). Germline V gene sequence: CDR1 SGHRS, CDR2 YFSETQ. V lost 4 bases and J lost 2, with 10 bases in between. There are 14 residues in the CDR3.

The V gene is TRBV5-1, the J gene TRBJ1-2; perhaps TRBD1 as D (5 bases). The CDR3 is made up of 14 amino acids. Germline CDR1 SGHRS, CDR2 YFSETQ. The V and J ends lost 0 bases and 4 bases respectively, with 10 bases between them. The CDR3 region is CASSLDRLSYGYTF. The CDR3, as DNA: TGCGCCAGCAGCTTGGACAGGTTGAGCTATGGCTACACCTTC.

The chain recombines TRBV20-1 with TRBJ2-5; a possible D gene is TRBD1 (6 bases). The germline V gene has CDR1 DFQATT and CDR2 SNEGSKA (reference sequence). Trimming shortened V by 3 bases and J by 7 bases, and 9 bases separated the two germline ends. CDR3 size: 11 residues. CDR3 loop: CSARRGSTQYF. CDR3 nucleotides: TGCAGTGCTAGGAGGGGGTCGACCCAGTACTTC.

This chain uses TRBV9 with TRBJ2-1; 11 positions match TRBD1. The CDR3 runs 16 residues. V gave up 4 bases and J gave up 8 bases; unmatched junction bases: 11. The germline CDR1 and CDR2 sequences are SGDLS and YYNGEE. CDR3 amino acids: CASSSKPGQGEDEQFF. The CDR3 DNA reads TGTGCCAGCAGCTCCAAACCGGGACAGGGGGAAGATGAGCAGTTCTTC.

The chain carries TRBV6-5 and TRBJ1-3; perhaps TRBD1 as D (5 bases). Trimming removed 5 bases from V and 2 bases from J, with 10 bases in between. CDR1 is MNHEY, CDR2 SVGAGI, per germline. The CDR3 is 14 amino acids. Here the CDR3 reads CASSPRGTGNTIYF. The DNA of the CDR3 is TGTGCCAGCAGTCCACGGGGGACTGGAAACACCATATATTTT.

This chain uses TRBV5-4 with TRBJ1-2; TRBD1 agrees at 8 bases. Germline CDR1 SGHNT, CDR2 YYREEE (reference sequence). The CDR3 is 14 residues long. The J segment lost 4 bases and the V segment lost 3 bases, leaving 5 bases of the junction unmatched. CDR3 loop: CASSWDRLFYGYTF. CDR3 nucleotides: TGTGCCAGCAGCTGGGACAGGCTATTCTATGGCTACACCTTC.

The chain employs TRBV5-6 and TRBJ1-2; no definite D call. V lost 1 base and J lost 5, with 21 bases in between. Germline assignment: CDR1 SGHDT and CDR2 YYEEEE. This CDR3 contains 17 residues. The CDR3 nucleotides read TGTGCCAGCAGCTTGTTATCTACGAGGATCCACCCTTATGGCTACACCTTC. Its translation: CASSLLSTRIHPYGYTF.